This note documents a single TCR beta chain sequence. The entry originates in a study of blood T cell repertoires in COVID-19. As for the study in general: The United States, Italy and Spain were the sources of the acute and convalescent COVID-19 samples. PBMCs, B-cell-depleted T cells, or T cells were the source of the cDNA or gDNA that made up the material.

Losses at the gene ends were 4 bases for V and 8 bases for J; bases not matched to a gene: 4. Germline CDR1 is SGHAT and CDR2 is FQNNGV. CDR3 length: 14 residues. Per the authors' pipeline: Reference gene primer amplification gave nucleated cell count estimates. The protocol was immunoSEQ multiplex PCR, while the TCRdb copy is restricted to in-frame clones and leaves out a portion. Clone size and V and J calls were adopted from that table, with D and trimming inferred from the DNA. Of some 190,000 clones listed, approximately 80% are singletons. V is TRBV11-2 and J is TRBJ1-4; 10 bases align to TRBD1. This receptor was obtained from a man in his sixties with acute or convalescent COVID-19. Sequencing used peripheral blood. The CDR3 sequence is CASSWTGGQEKLFF. The CDR3 coding sequence is TGTGCCAGCAGCTGGACAGGGGGGCAGGAAAAACTGTTTTTT.